The rows below give T cell receptor beta chains drawn from one sample of a study of T-cell reconstitution after alpha-beta-depleted transplantation in children. TCRdb used MiXCR to reprocess the PCR reads, holding one entry per CDR3 protein. Altogether 700,000 to 850,000 distinct CDR3 sequences are present, under 20% being singletons, with the ten largest covering approximately 4.5%. The input for sequencing was PBMCs, mostly from graft donor cells, taken 360 days after TCRalphabeta/CD19-depleted stem cell transplant. These TCRs come from a male patient between 5 and 17 years old who had a stem cell transplant for acute lymphoblastic leukemia, so the T cells may come from the graft donor. The conserved cysteine and the conserved F or W are not part of the CDR3 here. Fields, in order: V gene, CDR3 protein.

>TRBV29-1
SVVGGMNTEAF
>TRBV12-3/TRBV12-4
ASSFRSNADEQF
>TRBV20-1
SAPTGPGLGEKLF
>TRBV28
ASSLGTGGGDTQY
>TRBV7-2
ASSLNGLVNTGELF
>TRBV7-9
ASREPPDSGNTIY
>TRBV5-1
ASSLFALSSYEQY
>TRBV4-1
ASSRARALGYNEQF
>TRBV25-1
ASGGQASTDTQY
>TRBV20-1
SAISTGAYEQY
>TRBV29-1
SVGRQGAPYGYT
>TRBV18
ASSQQDSAGNEQY
>TRBV6-1
ASSEREGPYNEQF
>TRBV5-6
ASSLTSGLIPSSGANVLT
>TRBV12-3/TRBV12-4
ASTATQGQKPQH
>TRBV10-3
AISSQIRPPETQY
>TRBV20-1
SATNLGPKVLEQY
>TRBV7-9
ASSLGLAGEEQY
>TRBV2
ASISGESPYGYT
>TRBV3-1
ASSQVPVKRPYEQY
>TRBV5-8
ASSHVTVQETQY
>TRBV12-3/TRBV12-4
ASSTGPAGYEQY
>TRBV5-6
ASSLRVAVNEQF
>TRBV12-3/TRBV12-4
ASSFSQGSYGYT
>TRBV5-1
ASSPGHVGASYEQY
>TRBV7-9
ASSLRQTGDSTEAF
>TRBV6-1
ASRPVAKNIQY
>TRBV6-6
ASFRGETQY
>TRBV18
LPPSSMRS
>TRBV11-1
ASTLASGLAGVVDTQY
>TRBV3-1
ASSHDPRGEQY
>TRBV7-2
ASSLGSGVGNEQF
>TRBV6-5
ASSYSPIPYEQY
>TRBV2
ASSVLGTGGYEQY
>TRBV29-1
SVVEVTGELF
>TRBV19
ASSLRHGLGHDEQY
>TRBV9
ASSVVGNGANVLT
>TRBV7-8
ASSLAPGGAGNTIY